This TCR beta chain is from a study of blood T cell repertoires in COVID-19. This CDR3 has 15 residues. Trimming cost V 2 bases and J 7 bases; bases outside gene matches: 6. Germline CDR1 and CDR2: MNHNS and SASEGT. The repertoire was sequenced with immunoSEQ multiplex PCR; TCRdb's copy has only in-frame clones and lacks some. The sample gives 150,000 to 200,000 clones, about 88% of which show up once; under 6.5% is in the top ten. Sequenced material: peripheral blood. This TCR derives from a man in his forties or fifties with active or convalescent COVID-19. V gene TRBV6-1 combines with J gene TRBJ1-5; TRBD1 matches at 9 bases. The CDR3: CASSELDRGYQPQHF. The CDR3 region has the DNA TGTGCCAGCAGTGAACTTGACAGGGGGTACCAGCCCCAGCATTTT.